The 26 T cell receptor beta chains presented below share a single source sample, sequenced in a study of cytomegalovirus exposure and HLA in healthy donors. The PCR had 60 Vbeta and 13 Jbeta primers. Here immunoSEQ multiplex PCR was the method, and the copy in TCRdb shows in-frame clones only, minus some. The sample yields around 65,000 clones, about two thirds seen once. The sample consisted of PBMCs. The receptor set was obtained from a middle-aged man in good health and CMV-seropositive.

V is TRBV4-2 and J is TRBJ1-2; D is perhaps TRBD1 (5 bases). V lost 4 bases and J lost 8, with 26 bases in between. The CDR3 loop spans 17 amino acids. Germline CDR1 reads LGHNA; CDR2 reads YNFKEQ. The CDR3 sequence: CASSPKAGRDPGGGYTF. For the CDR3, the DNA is TGTGCCAGCAGCCCCAAAGCCGGCCGGGACCCGGGGGGGGGCTACACCTTC.

The CDR3 bases are TGTGCCTGGAGTGTACAGGGGGCAGACACTGAAGCTTTCTTT. Translating it yields CAWSVQGADTEAFF. The chain uses TRBV30 and TRBJ1-1; 9 bases are a match to TRBD1. After removal of 0 bases from V and 3 bases from J, the junction contained 2 bases not matched to a gene. CDR1 and CDR2 from the germline V gene are GTSNPN and SVGIG (reference sequence). This CDR3 region has 14 residues.

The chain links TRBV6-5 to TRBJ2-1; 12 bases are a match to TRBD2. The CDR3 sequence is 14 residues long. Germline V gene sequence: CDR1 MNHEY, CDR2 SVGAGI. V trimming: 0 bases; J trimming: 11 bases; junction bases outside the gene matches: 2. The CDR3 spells CASSYSTSGGQQFF. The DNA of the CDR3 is TGTGCCAGCAGTTACTCGACTAGCGGGGGCCAGCAGTTCTTC.

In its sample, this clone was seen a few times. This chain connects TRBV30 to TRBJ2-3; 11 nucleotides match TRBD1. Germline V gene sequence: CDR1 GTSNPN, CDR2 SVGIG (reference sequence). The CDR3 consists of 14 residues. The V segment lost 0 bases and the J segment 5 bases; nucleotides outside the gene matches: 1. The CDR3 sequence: CAWSVGTGGDTQYF. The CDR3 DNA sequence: TGTGCCTGGAGTGTGGGGACAGGGGGAGATACGCAGTATTTT.

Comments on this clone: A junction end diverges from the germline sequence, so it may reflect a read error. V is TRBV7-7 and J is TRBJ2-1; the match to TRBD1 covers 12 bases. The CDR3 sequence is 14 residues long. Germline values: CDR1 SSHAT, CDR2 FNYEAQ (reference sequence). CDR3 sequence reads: CASSLGTGGHEQFF. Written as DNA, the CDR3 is TGTGCTAGCAGCTTGGGGACAGGGGGCCATGAGCAGTTCTTC.

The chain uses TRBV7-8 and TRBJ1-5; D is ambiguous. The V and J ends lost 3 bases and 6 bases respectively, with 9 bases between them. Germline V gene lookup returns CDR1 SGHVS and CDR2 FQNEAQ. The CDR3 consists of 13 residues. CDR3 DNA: TGTGCCAGCAGCTTCGGGGTCGGTCAGCCCCAGCATTTT. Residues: CASSFGVGQPQHF.

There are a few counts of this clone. In nucleotides, the CDR3 is TGTGCCAGCAGTGGACGGTGGGCAGAAAAACTGTTTTTT. This encodes CASSGRWAEKLFF. This rearrangement joins TRBV6-1 to TRBJ1-4; D gene uncertain. The CDR3 is 13 residues long. Trimming took 4 bases from V and 8 from J, leaving 11 bases between them. Germline V gene sequence: CDR1 MNHNS, CDR2 SASEGT.

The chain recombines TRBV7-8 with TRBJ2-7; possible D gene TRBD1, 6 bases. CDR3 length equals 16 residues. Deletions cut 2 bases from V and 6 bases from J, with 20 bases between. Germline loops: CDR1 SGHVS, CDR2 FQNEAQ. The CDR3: CASSLLGGASSPEQYF. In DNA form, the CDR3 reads TGTGCCAGCAGCTTACTTGGGGGCGCCTCATCCCCCGAGCAGTACTTC.

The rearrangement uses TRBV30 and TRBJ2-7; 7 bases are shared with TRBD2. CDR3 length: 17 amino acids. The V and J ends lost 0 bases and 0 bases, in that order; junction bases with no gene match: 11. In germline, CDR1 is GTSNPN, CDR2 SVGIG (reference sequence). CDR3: CAWSVQRLASSSYEQYF. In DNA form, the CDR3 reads TGTGCCTGGAGTGTACAGAGACTAGCCTCGAGCTCCTACGAGCAGTACTTC.

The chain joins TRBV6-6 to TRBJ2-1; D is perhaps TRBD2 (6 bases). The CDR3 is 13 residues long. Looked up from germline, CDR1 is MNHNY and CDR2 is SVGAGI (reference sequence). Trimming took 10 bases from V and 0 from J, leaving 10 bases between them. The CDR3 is CATGGGSYNEQFF. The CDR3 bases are TGTGCCACCGGGGGTGGCTCCTACAATGAGCAGTTCTTC.

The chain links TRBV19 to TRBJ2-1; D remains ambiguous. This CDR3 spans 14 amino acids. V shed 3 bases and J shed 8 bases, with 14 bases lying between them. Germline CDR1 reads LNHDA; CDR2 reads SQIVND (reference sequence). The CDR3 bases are TGTGCCAGTAGTATCCTAGTCACACAATATGAGCAGTTCTTC. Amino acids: CASSILVTQYEQFF. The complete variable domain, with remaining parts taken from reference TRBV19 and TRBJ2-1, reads DGGITQSPKYLFRKEGQNVTLSCEQNLNHDAMYWYRQDPGQGLRLIYYSQIVNDFQKGDIAEGYSVSREKKESFPLTVTSAQKNPTAFYLCASSILVTQYEQFFGPGTRLTVL.

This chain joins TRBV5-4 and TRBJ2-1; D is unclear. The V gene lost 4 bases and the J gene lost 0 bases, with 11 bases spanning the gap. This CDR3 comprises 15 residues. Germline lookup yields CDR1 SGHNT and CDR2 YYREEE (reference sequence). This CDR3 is CASSVDLNSYNEQFF. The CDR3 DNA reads TGTGCCAGCAGCGTCGACTTGAACTCCTACAATGAGCAGTTCTTC.

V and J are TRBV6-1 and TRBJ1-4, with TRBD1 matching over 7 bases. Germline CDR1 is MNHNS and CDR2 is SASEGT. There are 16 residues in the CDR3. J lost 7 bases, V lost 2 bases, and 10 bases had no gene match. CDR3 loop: CASSELTGTVGEKLFF. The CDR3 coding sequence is TGTGCCAGCAGTGAATTAACCGGGACAGTTGGTGAAAAACTGTTTTTT.

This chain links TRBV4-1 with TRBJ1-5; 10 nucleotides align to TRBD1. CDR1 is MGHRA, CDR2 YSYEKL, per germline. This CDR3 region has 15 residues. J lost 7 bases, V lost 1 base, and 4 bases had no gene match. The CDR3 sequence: CASSQVGTGDQPQHF. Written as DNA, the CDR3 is TGCGCCAGCAGCCAAGTGGGGACAGGGGACCAGCCCCAGCATTTT.

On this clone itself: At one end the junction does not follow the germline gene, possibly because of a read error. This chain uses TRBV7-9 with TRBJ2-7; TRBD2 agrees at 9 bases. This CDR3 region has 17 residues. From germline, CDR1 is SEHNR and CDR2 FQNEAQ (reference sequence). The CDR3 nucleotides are TGTTCCAGCAGCAAATCGGGACTTAGCGGGAGAGTTTACGAGCAGTACTTC. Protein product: CSSSKSGLSGRVYEQYF.

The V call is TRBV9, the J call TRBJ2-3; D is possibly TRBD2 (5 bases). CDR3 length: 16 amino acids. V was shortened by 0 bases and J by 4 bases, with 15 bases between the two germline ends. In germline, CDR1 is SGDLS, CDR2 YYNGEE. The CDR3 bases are TGTGCCAGCAGCGTAGTTCCGGGGATAAGCTCAGATACGCAGTATTTT. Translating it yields CASSVVPGISSDTQYF. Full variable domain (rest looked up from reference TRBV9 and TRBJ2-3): DSGVTQTPKHLITATGQRVTLRCSPRSGDLSVYWYQQSLDQGLQFLIQYYNGEERAKGNILERFSAQQFPDLHSELNLSSLELGDSALYFCASSVVPGISSDTQYFGPGTRLTVL.

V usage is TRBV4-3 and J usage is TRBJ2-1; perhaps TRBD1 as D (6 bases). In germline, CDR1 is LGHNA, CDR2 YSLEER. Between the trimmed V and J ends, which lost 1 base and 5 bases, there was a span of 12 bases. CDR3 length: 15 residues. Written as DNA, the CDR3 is TGCGCCAGCAGCCAAGCAGGGGTCGTGAACAATGAGCAGTTCTTC. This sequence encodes CASSQAGVVNNEQFF.

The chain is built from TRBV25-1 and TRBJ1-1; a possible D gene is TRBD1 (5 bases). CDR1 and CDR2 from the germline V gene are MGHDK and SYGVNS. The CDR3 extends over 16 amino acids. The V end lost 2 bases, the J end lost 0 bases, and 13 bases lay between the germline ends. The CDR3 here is CASSEPPEQVNTEAFF. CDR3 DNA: TGTGCCAGCAGTGAACCACCAGAACAGGTGAACACTGAAGCTTTCTTT.

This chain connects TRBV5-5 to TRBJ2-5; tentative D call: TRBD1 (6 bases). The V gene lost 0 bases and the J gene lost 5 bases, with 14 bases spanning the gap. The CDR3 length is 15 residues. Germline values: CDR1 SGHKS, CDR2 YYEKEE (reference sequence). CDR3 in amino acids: CASSLAQGAVETQYF. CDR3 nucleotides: TGTGCCAGCAGCTTGGCACAGGGTGCAGTGGAGACCCAGTACTTC.

The CDR3: CASSQVPTGEGTQYF. As DNA, the CDR3 is TGCGCCAGCAGCCAAGTTCCAACGGGGGAGGGGACCCAGTACTTC. The V and J genes are TRBV4-3 and TRBJ2-5; 7 bases align to TRBD2. Germline V gives CDR1 LGHNA, CDR2 YSLEER. CDR3 length: 15 residues. Trimming took 1 base from V and 7 from J; bases not matched to a gene: 9.

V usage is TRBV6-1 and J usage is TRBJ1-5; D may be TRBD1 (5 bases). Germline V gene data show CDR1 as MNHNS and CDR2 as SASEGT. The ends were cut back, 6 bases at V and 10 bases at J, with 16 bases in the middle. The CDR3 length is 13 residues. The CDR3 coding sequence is TGTGCCAGCAGCCCCATGTGGGGCCGACCCCAGCATTTT. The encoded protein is CASSPMWGRPQHF.

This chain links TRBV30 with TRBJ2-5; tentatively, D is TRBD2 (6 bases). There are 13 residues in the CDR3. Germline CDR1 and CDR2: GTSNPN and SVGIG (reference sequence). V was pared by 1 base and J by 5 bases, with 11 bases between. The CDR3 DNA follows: TGTGCCTGGAGTGCCAGTGGGGGGGAGACCCAGTACTTC. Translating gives CAWSASGGETQYF.

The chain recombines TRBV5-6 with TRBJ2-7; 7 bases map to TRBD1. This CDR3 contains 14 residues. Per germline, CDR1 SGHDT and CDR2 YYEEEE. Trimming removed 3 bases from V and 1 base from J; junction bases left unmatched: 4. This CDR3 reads CASSSGQSSYEQYF. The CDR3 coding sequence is TGTGCCAGCAGCTCGGGACAGAGTTCCTACGAGCAGTACTTC.

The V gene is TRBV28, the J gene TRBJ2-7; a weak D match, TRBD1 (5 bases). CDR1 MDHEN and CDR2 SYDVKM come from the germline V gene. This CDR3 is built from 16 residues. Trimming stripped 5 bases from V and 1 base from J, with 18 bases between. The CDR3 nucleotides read TGTGCCAGCAGTCCCCCCTTTGGGGCCGGGTCCTACGAGCAGTACTTC. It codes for CASSPPFGAGSYEQYF. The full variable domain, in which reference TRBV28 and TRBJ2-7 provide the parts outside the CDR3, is DVKVTQSSRYLVKRTGEKVFLECVQDMDHENMFWYRQDPGLGLRLIYFSYDVKMKEKGDIPEGYSVSREKKERFSLILESASTNQTSMYLCASSPPFGAGSYEQYFGPGTRLTVT.

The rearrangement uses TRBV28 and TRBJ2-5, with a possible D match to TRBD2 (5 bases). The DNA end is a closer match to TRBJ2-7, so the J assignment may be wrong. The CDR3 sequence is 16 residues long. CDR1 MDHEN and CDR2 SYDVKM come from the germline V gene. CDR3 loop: CASSPPLRAYIYEQYF. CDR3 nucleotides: TGTGCCAGCAGTCCGCCTTTGCGGGCATATATATACGAGCAGTACTTC.

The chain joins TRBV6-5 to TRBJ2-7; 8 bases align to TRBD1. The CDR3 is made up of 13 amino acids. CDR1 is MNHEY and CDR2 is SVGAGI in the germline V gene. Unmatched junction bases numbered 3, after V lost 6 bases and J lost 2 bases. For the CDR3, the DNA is TGTGCCAGCAGAGGGACAGGCACCTACGAGCAGTACTTC. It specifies CASRGTGTYEQYF.